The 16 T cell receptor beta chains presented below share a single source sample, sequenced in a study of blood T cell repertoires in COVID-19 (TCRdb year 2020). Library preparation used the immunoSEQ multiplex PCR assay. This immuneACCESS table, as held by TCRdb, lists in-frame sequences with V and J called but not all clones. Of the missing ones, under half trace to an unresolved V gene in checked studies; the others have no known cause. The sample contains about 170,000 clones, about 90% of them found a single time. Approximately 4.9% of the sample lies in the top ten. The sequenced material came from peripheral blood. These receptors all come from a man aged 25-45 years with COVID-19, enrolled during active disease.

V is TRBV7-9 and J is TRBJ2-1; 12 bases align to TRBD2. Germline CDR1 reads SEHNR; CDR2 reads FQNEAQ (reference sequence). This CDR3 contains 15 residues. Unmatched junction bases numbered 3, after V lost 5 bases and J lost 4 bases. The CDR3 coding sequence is TGTGCCAGCAGCCGCGGACTAGCGGGATACAATGAGCAGTTCTTC. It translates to CASSRGLAGYNEQFF.

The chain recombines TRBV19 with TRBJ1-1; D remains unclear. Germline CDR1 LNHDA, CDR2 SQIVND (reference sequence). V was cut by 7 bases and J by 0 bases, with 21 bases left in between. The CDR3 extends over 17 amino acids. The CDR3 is CASTLYFMGSMNTEAFF. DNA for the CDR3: TGTGCCAGTACCCTATACTTCATGGGGAGCATGAACACTGAAGCTTTCTTT.

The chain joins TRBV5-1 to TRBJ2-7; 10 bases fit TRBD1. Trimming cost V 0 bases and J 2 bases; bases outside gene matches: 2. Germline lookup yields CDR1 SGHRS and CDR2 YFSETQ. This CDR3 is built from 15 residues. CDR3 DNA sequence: TGCGCCAGCAGCTTGGGTGGGACAGGGGCCTACGAGCAGTACTTC. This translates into CASSLGGTGAYEQYF.

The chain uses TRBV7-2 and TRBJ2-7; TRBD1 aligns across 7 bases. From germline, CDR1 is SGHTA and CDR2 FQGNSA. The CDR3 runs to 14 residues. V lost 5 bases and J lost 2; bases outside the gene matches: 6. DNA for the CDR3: TGTGCCAGCAGCGACCGACAGGGTACCTACGAGCAGTACTTC. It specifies CASSDRQGTYEQYF.

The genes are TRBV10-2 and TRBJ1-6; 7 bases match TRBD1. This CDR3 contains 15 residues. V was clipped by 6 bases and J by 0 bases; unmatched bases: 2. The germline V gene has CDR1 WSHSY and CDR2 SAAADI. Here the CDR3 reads CASRDRSSYNSPLHF. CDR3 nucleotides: TGCGCCAGCAGGGACAGGAGCTCCTATAATTCACCCCTCCACTTT.

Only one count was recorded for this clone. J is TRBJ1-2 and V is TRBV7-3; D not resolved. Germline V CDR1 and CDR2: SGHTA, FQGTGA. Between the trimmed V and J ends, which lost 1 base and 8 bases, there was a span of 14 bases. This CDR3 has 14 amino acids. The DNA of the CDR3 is TGTGCCAGCAGCTTAAACGTTGGAGGAGAAGGCTACACCTTC. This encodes CASSLNVGGEGYTF.

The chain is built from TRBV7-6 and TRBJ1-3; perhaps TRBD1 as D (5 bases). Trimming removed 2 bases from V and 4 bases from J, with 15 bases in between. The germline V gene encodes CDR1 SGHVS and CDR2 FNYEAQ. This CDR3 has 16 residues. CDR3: CASSLPWQQGGNTIYF. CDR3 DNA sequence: TGTGCCAGCAGCTTACCCTGGCAGCAGGGAGGAAACACCATATATTTT.

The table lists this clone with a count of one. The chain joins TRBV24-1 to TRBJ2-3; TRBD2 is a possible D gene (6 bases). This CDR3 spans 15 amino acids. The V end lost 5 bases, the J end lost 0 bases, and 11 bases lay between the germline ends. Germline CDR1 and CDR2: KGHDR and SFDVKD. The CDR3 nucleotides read TGTGCCACCAGTGCTGGGGACTTAAGCACAGATACGCAGTATTTT. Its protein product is CATSAGDLSTDTQYF.

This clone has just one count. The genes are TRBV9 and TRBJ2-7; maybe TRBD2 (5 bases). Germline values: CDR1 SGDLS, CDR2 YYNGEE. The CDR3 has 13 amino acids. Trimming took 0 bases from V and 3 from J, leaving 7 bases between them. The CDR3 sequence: CASSVAGNYEQYF. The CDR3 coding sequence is TGTGCCAGCAGCGTAGCGGGAAACTACGAGCAGTACTTC.

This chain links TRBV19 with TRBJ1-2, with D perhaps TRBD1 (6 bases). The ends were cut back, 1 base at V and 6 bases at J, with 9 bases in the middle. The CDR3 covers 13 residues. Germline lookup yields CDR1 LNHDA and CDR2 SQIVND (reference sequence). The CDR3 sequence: CASSIGGGDGYTF. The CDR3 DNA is TGTGCCAGTAGTATAGGAGGGGGAGATGGCTACACCTTC.

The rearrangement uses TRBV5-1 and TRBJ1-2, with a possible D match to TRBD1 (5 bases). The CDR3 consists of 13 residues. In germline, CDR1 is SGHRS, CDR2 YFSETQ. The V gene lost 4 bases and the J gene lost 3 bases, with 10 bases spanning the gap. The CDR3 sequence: CASSRGIDYGYTF. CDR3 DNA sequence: TGCGCCAGCAGCCGGGGGATAGACTATGGCTACACCTTC.

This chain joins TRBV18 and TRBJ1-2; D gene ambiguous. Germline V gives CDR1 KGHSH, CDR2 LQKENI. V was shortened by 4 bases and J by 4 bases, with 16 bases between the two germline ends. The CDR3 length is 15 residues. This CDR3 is CASSLLGGEVYGYTF. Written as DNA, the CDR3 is TGTGCCAGCTCACTCCTTGGAGGCGAGGTCTATGGCTACACCTTC.

CDR3 loop: CASRPTGVFIEKLFF. The CDR3 nucleotides read TGTGCCAGTAGGCCTACAGGAGTATTTATTGAAAAACTGTTTTTT. This chain joins TRBV19 and TRBJ1-4; possible D gene TRBD1, 5 bases. Germline loops: CDR1 LNHDA, CDR2 SQIVND (reference sequence). CDR3 length: 15 residues. The V and J ends lost 6 bases and 7 bases respectively, with 18 bases between them.

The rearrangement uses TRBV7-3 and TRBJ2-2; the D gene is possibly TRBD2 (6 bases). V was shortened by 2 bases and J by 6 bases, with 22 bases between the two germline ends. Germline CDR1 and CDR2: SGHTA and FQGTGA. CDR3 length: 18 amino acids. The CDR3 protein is CASSLSAGSRRVAGELFF. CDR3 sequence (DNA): TGTGCCAGCAGCTTATCAGCAGGGTCTCGGAGGGTAGCCGGGGAGCTGTTTTTT.

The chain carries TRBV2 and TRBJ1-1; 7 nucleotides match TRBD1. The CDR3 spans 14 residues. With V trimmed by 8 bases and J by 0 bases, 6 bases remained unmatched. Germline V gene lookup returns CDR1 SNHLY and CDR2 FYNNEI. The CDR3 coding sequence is TGTGCCAGCTCCCCCGGGACAGTGAACACTGAAGCTTTCTTT. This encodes CASSPGTVNTEAFF.

The CDR3 is CASSVGGGGYNEQFF. DNA for the CDR3: TGTGCCAGCAGCGTAGGCGGGGGGGGATACAATGAGCAGTTCTTC. The rearrangement joins TRBV9 to TRBJ2-1, with TRBD2 matching over 9 bases. This CDR3 has 15 amino acids. The ends lost 0 bases at V and 4 bases at J; junction bases unmatched: 2. CDR1 is SGDLS, CDR2 YYNGEE, per germline.